The next 29 T cell receptor beta chains were all read from a single sample in a study of blood T cell repertoires in COVID-19. Here immunoSEQ multiplex PCR was the method, and the copy in TCRdb shows in-frame clones only, minus some. The table lists about 270,000 clones, about 88% of them singletons. Material: PBMCs or T cells enriched from blood (not recorded which). All receptors come from a woman between 55 and 75 years old in a cohort exposed to, infected with or recovered from COVID-19 (not recorded which).

V is TRBV9 and J is TRBJ2-1, with 11 nucleotides matching TRBD2. The CDR3 length is 18 residues. V lost 0 bases to trimming and J lost 10 bases; unmatched junction nucleotides: 15. Germline V CDR1 and CDR2: SGDLS, YYNGEE. CDR3 coding DNA: TGTGCCAGCAGCGTAGGCTCGAGAACTAGCGGGAGTCTTCGAGAGCAGTTCTTC. This sequence encodes CASSVGSRTSGSLREQFF.

This rearrangement joins TRBV2 to TRBJ2-5, with D maybe TRBD2 (7 bases). This CDR3 is built from 15 residues. Germline V gives CDR1 SNHLY, CDR2 FYNNEI. With 3 bases removed from V and 4 bases from J, the gap between germline ends came to 15 bases. CDR3 protein: CASSDTSGGRETQYF. CDR3 DNA sequence: TGTGCCAGCAGTGATACATCGGGGGGCAGAGAGACCCAGTACTTC. Filled out from reference TRBV2 and TRBJ2-5, the complete variable domain reads EPEVTQTPSHQVTQMGQEVILRCVPISNHLYFYWYRQILGQKVEFLVSFYNNEISEKSEIFDDQFSVERPDGSNFTLKIRSTKLEDSAMYFCASSDTSGGRETQYFGPGTRLLVL.

The genes are TRBV28 and TRBJ1-4; 7 bases are shared with TRBD1. CDR3 size: 12 residues. Losses at the gene ends were 5 bases for V and 9 bases for J; bases not matched to a gene: 3. The V gene's germline CDR1 is MDHEN and CDR2 SYDVKM. CDR3: CASSATGQKLFF. For the CDR3, the DNA is TGTGCCAGCAGTGCGACAGGGCAAAAACTGTTTTTT.

The V and J genes are TRBV2 and TRBJ2-7, with D uncertain. CDR1 and CDR2 from the germline V gene are SNHLY and FYNNEI. This CDR3 spans 15 amino acids. The V gene lost 3 bases and the J gene lost 0 bases, with 12 bases spanning the gap. In DNA, the CDR3 is TGTGCCAGCAGTGATGGCAGGAAGAGCTCCTACGAGCAGTACTTC. This translates into CASSDGRKSSYEQYF.

The table lists this clone with a few counts. The chain links TRBV2 to TRBJ1-5; unclear D gene. V was pared by 7 bases and J by 5 bases, with 12 bases between. CDR1 SNHLY and CDR2 FYNNEI come from the germline V gene. The length of the CDR3 is 13 residues. CDR3 sequence: CASNREGDQPQHF. As DNA, the CDR3 is TGTGCCAGCAACCGGGAGGGCGATCAGCCCCAGCATTTT.

This chain joins TRBV6-2 or TRBV6-3 and TRBJ2-1, with D maybe TRBD1 (6 bases). The CDR3 extends over 15 amino acids. CDR1 and CDR2 from the germline V gene are MNHEY and SVGEGT. V dropped 0 bases and J dropped 5 bases, with 11 bases sitting between them. CDR3 DNA: TGTGCCAGCAGTTACTCGAGGAAGGGGGACAATGAGCAGTTCTTC. This encodes CASSYSRKGDNEQFF.

V and J are TRBV6-5 and TRBJ2-3; D gene unclear. The CDR3 sequence is 15 residues long. The V and J ends lost 1 base and 1 base respectively, with 9 bases between them. Looked up from germline, CDR1 is MNHEY and CDR2 is SVGAGI. CDR3: CASSYWQVGTDTQYF. CDR3 sequence (DNA): TGTGCCAGCAGTTACTGGCAGGTGGGCACAGATACGCAGTATTTT.

The chain combines TRBV6-5 with TRBJ1-2, with D perhaps matching TRBD1 (5 bases). V was clipped by 0 bases and J by 0 bases, with 8 bases between them. Germline CDR1 and CDR2: MNHEY and SVGAGI. This CDR3 comprises 15 residues. The CDR3 coding sequence is TGTGCCAGCAGTTACTCTCACAGGCCTAACTATGGCTACACCTTC. Its translation: CASSYSHRPNYGYTF.

This chain links TRBV12-3 or TRBV12-4 with TRBJ2-7; D uncertain. CDR3 size: 12 residues. Trimming left V 4 bases short and J 1 base short, with 5 bases between. The CDR3 is CASSSSSYEQYF. CDR3 DNA sequence: TGTGCCAGCAGTTCGAGTTCCTACGAGCAGTACTTC.

This chain joins TRBV5-4 and TRBJ1-1; 12 nucleotides agree with TRBD1. The V gene's germline CDR1 is SGHNT and CDR2 YYREEE (reference sequence). V was pared by 4 bases and J by 3 bases, with 7 bases of the junction left unmatched. CDR3 length: 16 amino acids. The DNA of the CDR3 is TGTGCCAGCAGCCCAAAGGGGGACAGGGGGCACACTGAAGCTTTCTTT. It is translated as CASSPKGDRGHTEAFF.

This chain uses TRBV7-9 with TRBJ2-5; the D gene is possibly TRBD2 (6 bases). V was clipped by 5 bases and J by 5 bases, with 6 bases between them. The CDR3 sequence is 11 residues long. Germline V gene data show CDR1 as SEHNR and CDR2 as FQNEAQ (reference sequence). For the CDR3, the DNA is TGTGCCAGCAGCGGGAGGGAGACCCAGTACTTC. Protein: CASSGRETQYF.

The sample holds a few counts of this clone. The chain combines TRBV6-5 with TRBJ2-1; D possibly corresponds to TRBD2 (6 bases). Trimming removed 6 bases at V and 7 bases at J, with 16 bases between. Germline CDR1 and CDR2: MNHEY and SVGAGI. The CDR3 is 14 amino acids. CDR3 sequence: CASSSGGMRNEQFF. The CDR3 nucleotides read TGTGCCAGCAGCAGTGGCGGGATGAGAAATGAGCAGTTCTTC.

This chain joins TRBV2 and TRBJ2-2; 8 bases line up with TRBD1. V shed 5 bases and J 5 bases; nucleotides not matched to a gene: 7. There are 15 residues in the CDR3. Looked up from germline, CDR1 is SNHLY and CDR2 is FYNNEI. DNA of the CDR3: TGTGCCAGCAGTCGGACAGGGTTTGGGACCGGGGAGCTGTTTTTT. Its protein product is CASSRTGFGTGELFF.

The CDR3 reads CASSVVGSLYNEQFF. For the CDR3, the DNA is TGTGCCAGCAGCGTGGTAGGGAGCCTCTACAATGAGCAGTTCTTC. The chain links TRBV9 to TRBJ2-1; D might be TRBD2 (5 bases). Trimming cost V 2 bases and J 3 bases, with 12 bases left between them. The CDR3 runs 15 residues. In germline, CDR1 is SGDLS, CDR2 YYNGEE. Drawing the rest from reference TRBV9 and TRBJ2-1, the complete variable domain is DSGVTQTPKHLITATGQRVTLRCSPRSGDLSVYWYQQSLDQGLQFLIQYYNGEERAKGNILERFSAQQFPDLHSELNLSSLELGDSALYFCASSVVGSLYNEQFFGPGTRLTVL.

The rearrangement uses TRBV5-5 and TRBJ1-1, with D maybe TRBD1 (5 bases). The CDR3 is 14 amino acids. V lost 3 bases to trimming and J lost 5 bases, with 14 bases between them. In germline, CDR1 is SGHKS, CDR2 YYEKEE (reference sequence). The CDR3 spells CASSCDSFRTEAFF. The CDR3 DNA reads TGTGCCAGCAGCTGCGACAGCTTCAGGACTGAAGCTTTCTTT.

The chain joins TRBV7-3 to TRBJ2-1, with 15 bases aligning to TRBD2. Germline V gene lookup returns CDR1 SGHTA and CDR2 FQGTGA. This CDR3 is built from 18 residues. The V segment lost 5 bases and the J segment 4 bases; nucleotides outside the gene matches: 9. In DNA form, the CDR3 reads TGTGCCAGCAGCCCTGGGACTAGCGGGGGGCCTGGATACAATGAGCAGTTCTTC. As protein: CASSPGTSGGPGYNEQFF.

This clone came up once. V gene TRBV2 combines with J gene TRBJ1-3; D perhaps matches TRBD1 (5 bases). Trimming shortened V by 9 bases and J by 4 bases, and 16 bases separated the two germline ends. The V gene's germline CDR1 is SNHLY and CDR2 FYNNEI. The CDR3 covers 14 residues. CDR3 residues: CASRQGRAGNTIYF. DNA for the CDR3: TGTGCCAGTCGCCAGGGTAGAGCCGGAAACACCATATATTTT.

The V gene is TRBV30, the J gene TRBJ2-5; TRBD2 matches 8 bases. This CDR3 is built from 13 residues. Trimming at V came to 1 base and at J to 5 bases, leaving 3 bases not matched to a gene. Germline V lookup: CDR1 GTSNPN, CDR2 SVGIG (reference sequence). The CDR3: CAWSDGLAETQYF. As DNA, the CDR3 is TGTGCCTGGAGTGACGGACTAGCTGAGACCCAGTACTTC. The full variable domain, completed using reference TRBV30 and TRBJ2-5, is SQTIHQWPATLVQPVGSPLSLECTVEGTSNPNLYWYRQAAGRGLQLLFYSVGIGQISSEVPQNLSASRPQDRQFILSSKKLLLSDSGFYLCAWSDGLAETQYFGPGTRLLVL.

The V gene is TRBV9, the J gene TRBJ1-4, with TRBD1 matching over 11 bases. CDR3 length: 15 amino acids. Germline CDR1 SGDLS, CDR2 YYNGEE. V lost 4 bases to trimming and J lost 7 bases; unmatched junction nucleotides: 6. The CDR3 loop reads CASSSWTGGGEKLFF. CDR3 nucleotide sequence: TGTGCCAGCAGCTCCTGGACAGGGGGCGGTGAAAAACTGTTTTTT.

The chain joins TRBV2 to TRBJ2-1, with 11 bases identical to TRBD2. Germline CDR1 SNHLY, CDR2 FYNNEI. CDR3 size: 13 residues. The CDR3 here is CARELAGELEQFF. Written as DNA, the CDR3 is TGTGCTCGCGAACTAGCGGGAGAACTCGAGCAGTTCTTC.

The J gene is TRBJ2-2, the V gene TRBV5-1; the D gene is possibly TRBD2 (5 bases). The CDR3 consists of 12 residues. V lost 0 bases, J lost 9 bases, and 6 bases lay in between. Germline loops: CDR1 SGHRS, CDR2 YFSETQ. CDR3 residues: CASSLAGWELFF. Written as DNA, the CDR3 is TGCGCCAGCAGCTTGGCGGGGTGGGAGCTGTTTTTT.

This clone has only a few counts. The V call is TRBV28, the J call TRBJ2-7; TRBD2 agrees at 11 bases. V gave up 10 bases and J gave up 9 bases; unmatched junction bases: 14. Germline CDR1 is MDHEN and CDR2 is SYDVKM. CDR3 length: 14 amino acids. The CDR3: CATSAVTSGASQYF. In nucleotides, the CDR3 is TGTGCCACCTCTGCCGTGACTAGCGGGGCCTCGCAGTACTTC.

This clone showed up just a few times. The chain uses TRBV10-2 and TRBJ2-1, with TRBD1 as a possible D gene (6 bases). The CDR3 has 14 residues. The germline gives CDR1 WSHSY, CDR2 SAAADI. Trimming took 0 bases from V and 5 from J, leaving 8 bases between them. The CDR3 coding sequence is TGCGCCAGCAGTGAGTCGGGGACACACAATGAGCAGTTCTTC. This sequence encodes CASSESGTHNEQFF.

V usage is TRBV5-3 and J usage is TRBJ2-7; 9 nucleotides agree with TRBD2. TRBV5-3 is an ORF; its function is uncertain. After removal of 6 bases from V and 3 bases from J, the junction contained 10 bases not matched to a gene. This CDR3 is built from 15 residues. The CDR3 DNA sequence: TGTGCCAGAATGGGTGGCGGGAGGGAATGCTACGAGCAGTACTTC. Translating it yields CARMGGGRECYEQYF.

The rearrangement uses TRBV6-5 and TRBJ2-2; the match to TRBD2 covers 7 bases. The CDR3 covers 15 residues. V shed 5 bases and J 5 bases; nucleotides not matched to a gene: 8. CDR1 and CDR2 (germline): MNHEY, SVGAGI. The CDR3 bases are TGTGCCAGCAGTCCCCGCGGGAGAGGAACCGGGGAGCTGTTTTTT. It translates to CASSPRGRGTGELFF.

The J gene is TRBJ2-3, the V gene TRBV24-1; no firm D call. Germline CDR1 KGHDR, CDR2 SFDVKD. V was pared by 3 bases and J by 0 bases, with 9 bases between. This CDR3 is 15 amino acids long. The CDR3 is CATSDPYFSTDTQYF. The DNA for the CDR3 is TGTGCCACCAGTGATCCGTACTTTAGCACAGATACGCAGTATTTT.

This chain links TRBV15 with TRBJ2-1, with unresolved D. With 2 bases removed from V and 1 base from J, the gap between germline ends came to 12 bases. Germline V lookup: CDR1 LNHNV, CDR2 YYDKDF (reference sequence). The CDR3 totals 16 residues. The CDR3, as DNA: TGTGCCACCAGCAGACTCCTTGCGCCATCCTACAATGAGCAGTTCTTC. Translating it yields CATSRLLAPSYNEQFF.

This chain joins TRBV18 and TRBJ2-7; 10 bases fit TRBD1. CDR1 and CDR2 from the germline V gene are KGHSH and LQKENI. The V segment lost 6 bases and the J segment 5 bases; nucleotides outside the gene matches: 10. The CDR3 is 15 amino acids. Here the CDR3 reads CASSPGQGIFDEQYF. CDR3 nucleotides: TGTGCCAGCTCGCCGGGACAGGGGATTTTTGACGAGCAGTACTTC.

V and J are TRBV27 and TRBJ2-7, with TRBD1 matching 7 bases. Germline V lookup: CDR1 MNHEY, CDR2 SMNVEV (reference sequence). The CDR3 sequence is 18 residues long. Unmatched junction bases numbered 22, after V lost 5 bases and J lost 6 bases. DNA of the CDR3: TGTGCCAGCAGTCTTAATGAAGCCCCGCGGACAGGCTTCGGCGAGCAGTACTTC. Protein sequence: CASSLNEAPRTGFGEQYF.